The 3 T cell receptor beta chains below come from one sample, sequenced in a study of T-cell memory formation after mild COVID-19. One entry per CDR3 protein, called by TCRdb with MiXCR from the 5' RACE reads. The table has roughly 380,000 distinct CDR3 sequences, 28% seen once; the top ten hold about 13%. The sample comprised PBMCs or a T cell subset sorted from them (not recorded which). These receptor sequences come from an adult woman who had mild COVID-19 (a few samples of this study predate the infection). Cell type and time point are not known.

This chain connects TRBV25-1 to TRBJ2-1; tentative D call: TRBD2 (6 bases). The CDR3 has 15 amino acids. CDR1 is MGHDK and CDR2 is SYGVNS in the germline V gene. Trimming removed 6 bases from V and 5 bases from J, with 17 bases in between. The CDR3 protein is CASSPRGLRDNEQFF. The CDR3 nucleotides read TGTGCCAGCAGCCCGAGGGGACTTAGGGACAATGAGCAGTTCTTC.

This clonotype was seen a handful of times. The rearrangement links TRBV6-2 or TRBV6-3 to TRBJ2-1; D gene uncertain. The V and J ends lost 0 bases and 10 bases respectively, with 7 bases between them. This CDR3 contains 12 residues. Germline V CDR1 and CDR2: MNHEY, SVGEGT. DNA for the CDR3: TGTGCCAGCAGTTACTCGACTCGAGAGCAGTTCTTC. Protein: CASSYSTREQFF.

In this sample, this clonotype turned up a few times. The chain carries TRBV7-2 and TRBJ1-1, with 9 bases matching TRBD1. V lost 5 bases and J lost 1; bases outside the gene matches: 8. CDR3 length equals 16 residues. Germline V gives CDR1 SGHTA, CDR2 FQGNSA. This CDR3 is CASSHEGTGTNTEAFF. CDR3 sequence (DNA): TGTGCCAGCAGCCACGAGGGGACAGGGACGAACACTGAAGCTTTCTTT.